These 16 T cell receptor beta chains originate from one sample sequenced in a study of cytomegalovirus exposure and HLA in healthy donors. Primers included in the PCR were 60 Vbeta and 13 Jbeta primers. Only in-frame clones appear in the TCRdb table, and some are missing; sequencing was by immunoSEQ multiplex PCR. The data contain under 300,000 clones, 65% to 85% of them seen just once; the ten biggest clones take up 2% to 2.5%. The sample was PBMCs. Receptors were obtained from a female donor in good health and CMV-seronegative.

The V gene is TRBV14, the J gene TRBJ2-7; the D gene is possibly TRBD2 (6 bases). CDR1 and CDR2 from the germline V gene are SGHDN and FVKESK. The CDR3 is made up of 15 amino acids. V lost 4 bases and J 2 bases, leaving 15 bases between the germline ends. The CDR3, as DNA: TGTGCCAGCAGCCTCTCGTCGGGAGTCACCTACGAGCAGTACTTC. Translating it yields CASSLSSGVTYEQYF. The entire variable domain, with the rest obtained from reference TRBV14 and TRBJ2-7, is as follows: EAGVTQFPSHSVIEKGQTVTLRCDPISGHDNLYWYRRVMGKEIKFLLHFVKESKQDESGMPNNRFLAERTGGTYSTLKVQPAELEDSGVYFCASSLSSGVTYEQYFGPGTRLTVT.

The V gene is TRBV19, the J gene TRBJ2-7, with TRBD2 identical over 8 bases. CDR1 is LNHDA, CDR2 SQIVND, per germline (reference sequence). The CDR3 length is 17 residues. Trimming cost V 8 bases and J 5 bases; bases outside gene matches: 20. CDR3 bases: TGTGCCAGTTCCTCGCTCACCGGGACTAGGAAGGGTAACGAGCAGTACTTC. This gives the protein CASSSLTGTRKGNEQYF. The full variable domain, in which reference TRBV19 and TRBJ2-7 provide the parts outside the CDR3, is DGGITQSPKYLFRKEGQNVTLSCEQNLNHDAMYWYRQDPGQGLRLIYYSQIVNDFQKGDIAEGYSVSREKKESFPLTVTSAQKNPTAFYLCASSSLTGTRKGNEQYFGPGTRLTVT.

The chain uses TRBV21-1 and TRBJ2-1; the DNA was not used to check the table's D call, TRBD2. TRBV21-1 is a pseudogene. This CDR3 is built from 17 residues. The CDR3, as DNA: TGTGCCAGCAGCAAAGGTTCTGCTAGCGGGAGCCCCAATGAGCAGTTCTTC. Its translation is CASSKGSASGSPNEQFF.

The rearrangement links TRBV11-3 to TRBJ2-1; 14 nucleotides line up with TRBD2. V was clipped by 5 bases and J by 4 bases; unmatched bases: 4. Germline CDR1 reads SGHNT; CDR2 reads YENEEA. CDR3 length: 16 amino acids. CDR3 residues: CASSPRTSGRYNEQFF. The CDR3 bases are TGTGCCAGCAGCCCCCGGACTAGCGGGAGGTACAATGAGCAGTTCTTC.

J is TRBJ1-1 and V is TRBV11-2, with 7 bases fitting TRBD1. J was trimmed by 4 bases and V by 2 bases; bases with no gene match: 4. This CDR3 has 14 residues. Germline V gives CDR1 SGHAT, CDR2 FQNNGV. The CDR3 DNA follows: TGTGCCAGCAGCTTATCAGGGGGATCCACTGAAGCTTTCTTT. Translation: CASSLSGGSTEAFF.

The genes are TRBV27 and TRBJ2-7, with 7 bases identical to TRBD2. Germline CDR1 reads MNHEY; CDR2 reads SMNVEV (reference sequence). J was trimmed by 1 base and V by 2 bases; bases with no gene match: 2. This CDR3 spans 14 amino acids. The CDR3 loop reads CASSLAGDSYEQYF. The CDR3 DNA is TGTGCCAGCAGTTTAGCGGGAGATTCCTACGAGCAGTACTTC.

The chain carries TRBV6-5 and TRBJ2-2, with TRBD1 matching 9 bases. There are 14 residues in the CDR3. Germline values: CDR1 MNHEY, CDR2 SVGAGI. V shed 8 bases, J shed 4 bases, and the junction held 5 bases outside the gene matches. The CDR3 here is CASGEDRGTGELFF. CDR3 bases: TGTGCCAGCGGCGAGGACAGGGGCACCGGGGAGCTGTTTTTT.

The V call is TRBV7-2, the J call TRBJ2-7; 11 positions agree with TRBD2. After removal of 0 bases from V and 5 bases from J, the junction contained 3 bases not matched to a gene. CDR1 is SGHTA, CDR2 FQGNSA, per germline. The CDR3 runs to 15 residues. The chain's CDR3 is CASSLAASGRHEQYF. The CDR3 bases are TGTGCCAGCAGCTTAGCGGCTAGCGGGAGGCACGAGCAGTACTTC.

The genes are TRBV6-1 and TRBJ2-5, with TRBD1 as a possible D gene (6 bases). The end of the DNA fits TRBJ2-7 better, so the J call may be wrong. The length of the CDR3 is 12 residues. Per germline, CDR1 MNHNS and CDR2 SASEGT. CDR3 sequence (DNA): TGTGCCAGCAGTGACAGGGGTTACGAGCAGTACTTC. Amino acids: CASSDRGYEQYF.

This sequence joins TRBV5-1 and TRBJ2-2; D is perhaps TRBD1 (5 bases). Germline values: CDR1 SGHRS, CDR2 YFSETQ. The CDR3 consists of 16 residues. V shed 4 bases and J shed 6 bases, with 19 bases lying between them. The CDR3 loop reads CASSNGATTRSGELFF. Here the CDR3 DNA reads TGCGCCAGCAGCAATGGGGCCACCACGAGGTCCGGGGAGCTGTTTTTT. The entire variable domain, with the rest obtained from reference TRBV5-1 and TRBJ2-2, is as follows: KAGVTQTPRYLIKTRGQQVTLSCSPISGHRSVSWYQQTPGQGLQFLFEYFSETQRNKGNFPGRFSGRQFSNSRSEMNVSTLELGDSALYLCASSNGATTRSGELFFGEGSRLTVL.

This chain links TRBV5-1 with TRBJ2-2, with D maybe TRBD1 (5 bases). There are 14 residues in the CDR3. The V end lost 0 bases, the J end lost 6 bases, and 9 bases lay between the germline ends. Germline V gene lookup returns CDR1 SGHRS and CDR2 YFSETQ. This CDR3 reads CASSLVQGAGELFF. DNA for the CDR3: TGCGCCAGCAGCTTGGTGCAGGGCGCCGGGGAGCTGTTTTTT.

CDR3 DNA sequence: TGTGCCAGCAGTCCCCGACTAGCCCAATTCTACAATGAGCAGTTCTTC. It yields the protein CASSPRLAQFYNEQFF. The chain links TRBV27 to TRBJ2-1; 7 bases line up with TRBD2. Germline V lookup: CDR1 MNHEY, CDR2 SMNVEV (reference sequence). V lost 5 bases to trimming and J lost 3 bases; unmatched junction nucleotides: 10. The CDR3 runs 16 residues.

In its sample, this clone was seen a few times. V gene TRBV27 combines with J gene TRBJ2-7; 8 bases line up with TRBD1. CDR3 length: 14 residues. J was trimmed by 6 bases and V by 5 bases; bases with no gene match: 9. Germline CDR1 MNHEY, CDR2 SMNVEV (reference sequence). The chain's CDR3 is CASSQTGAVFEQYF. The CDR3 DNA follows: TGTGCCAGCAGTCAGACAGGGGCCGTCTTCGAGCAGTACTTC.

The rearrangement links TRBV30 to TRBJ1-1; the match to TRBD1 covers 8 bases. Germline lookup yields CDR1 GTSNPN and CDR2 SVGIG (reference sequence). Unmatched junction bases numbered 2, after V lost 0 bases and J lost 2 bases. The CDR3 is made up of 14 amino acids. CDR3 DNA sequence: TGTGCCTGGAGTGTAGGACAGGGAAACACTGAAGCTTTCTTT. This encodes CAWSVGQGNTEAFF. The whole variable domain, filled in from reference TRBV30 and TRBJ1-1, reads SQTIHQWPATLVQPVGSPLSLECTVEGTSNPNLYWYRQAAGRGLQLLFYSVGIGQISSEVPQNLSASRPQDRQFILSSKKLLLSDSGFYLCAWSVGQGNTEAFFGQGTRLTVV.

CDR3 residues: CASSVVMESGTQYF. In nucleotides, the CDR3 is TGTGCCAGCAGCGTAGTCATGGAATCGGGGACCCAGTACTTC. The chain recombines TRBV9 with TRBJ2-5; D is uncertain. Trimming removed 0 bases from V and 7 bases from J, with 13 bases in between. The CDR3 contains 14 residues. Per the germline V gene, CDR1 is SGDLS and CDR2 is YYNGEE.

The CDR3 nucleotides are TGCAGTGCTACGCGTGTCGCTGAAGCTTTCTTT. This gives the protein CSATRVAEAFF. The rearrangement links TRBV20-1 to TRBJ1-1; D call uncertain. Trimming stripped 4 bases from V and 6 bases from J, with 9 bases between. The germline V gene has CDR1 DFQATT and CDR2 SNEGSKA (reference sequence). This CDR3 is 11 amino acids long.